Below, 26 T cell receptor beta chains from the same sample are listed, as sequenced in a study of blood T cell repertoires in COVID-19. Sequencing used immunoSEQ multiplex PCR; TCRdb keeps in-frame clones, though not all of them. In the table there are almost 200,000 clones, around 85% of which are singletons. The specimen sequenced was peripheral blood. The receptors were sampled from a woman aged 70-85 years with acute or convalescent COVID-19.

This clone showed up just once. The rearrangement joins TRBV29-1 to TRBJ1-4, with D perhaps matching TRBD1 (5 bases). Germline CDR1 reads SQVTM; CDR2 reads ANQGSEA. The germline V and J ends were trimmed by 4 bases and 7 bases, with 13 bases remaining between them. The CDR3 consists of 13 residues. Here the CDR3 reads CSVGGRVGEKLFF. CDR3 in DNA: TGCAGCGTTGGAGGCAGGGTTGGTGAAAAACTGTTTTTT.

The rearrangement links TRBV6-5 to TRBJ1-1, with D possibly matching TRBD1 (5 bases). V was shortened by 0 bases and J by 0 bases, with 8 bases between the two germline ends. Per the germline V gene, CDR1 is MNHEY and CDR2 is SVGAGI. The CDR3 extends over 15 amino acids. CDR3 DNA sequence: TGTGCCAGCAGTTACTCGGGGGGATTGAACACTGAAGCTTTCTTT. This gives the protein CASSYSGGLNTEAFF.

J is TRBJ2-7 and V is TRBV11-2; TRBD1 aligns across 7 bases. Germline values: CDR1 SGHAT, CDR2 FQNNGV. The V gene end was trimmed by 1 base and the J gene end by 2 bases; junction bases not matched to a gene: 5. The CDR3 is 15 amino acids. CDR3 DNA sequence: TGTGCCAGCAGCTTAGTTGCAGGGGGTGCCTACGAGCAGTACTTC. Amino acid sequence: CASSLVAGGAYEQYF.

This chain uses TRBV7-8 with TRBJ2-2; D unresolved. The V gene lost 6 bases and the J gene lost 5 bases, with 4 bases spanning the gap. This CDR3 is built from 11 residues. The germline CDR1 and CDR2 sequences are SGHVS and FQNEAQ. The CDR3: CASRLTGELFF. CDR3 bases: TGTGCCAGCAGACTTACCGGGGAGCTGTTTTTT.

The J gene is TRBJ2-1, the V gene TRBV5-6, with 8 bases lining up with TRBD2. This CDR3 has 13 residues. Losses at the gene ends were 4 bases for V and 6 bases for J; bases not matched to a gene: 3. CDR1 and CDR2 (germline): SGHDT, YYEEEE. CDR3 residues: CASSRGGANEQFF. As DNA, the CDR3 is TGTGCCAGCAGCCGGGGGGGCGCCAATGAGCAGTTCTTC. Variable domain in full (rest from reference TRBV5-6 and TRBJ2-1): DAGVTQSPTHLIKTRGQQVTLRCSPKSGHDTVSWYQQALGQGPQFIFQYYEEEERQRGNFPDRFSGHQFPNYSSELNVNALLLGDSALYLCASSRGGANEQFFGPGTRLTVL.

There are a few counts of this clone. The chain combines TRBV19 with TRBJ2-7; D might be TRBD1 (6 bases). The CDR3 is 15 amino acids. V shed 4 bases and J shed 2 bases, with 15 bases lying between them. The germline CDR1 and CDR2 sequences are LNHDA and SQIVND (reference sequence). CDR3 in DNA: TGTGCCAGTAGTAGTTCGGCAGGGGCGACCTACGAGCAGTACTTC. Encoded protein: CASSSSAGATYEQYF.

J is TRBJ2-5 and V is TRBV7-9, with 10 positions matching TRBD2. From germline, CDR1 is SEHNR and CDR2 FQNEAQ (reference sequence). The CDR3 is made up of 16 amino acids. J lost 4 bases, V lost 5 bases, and 10 bases had no gene match. CDR3 protein: CASSESGGDWVETQYF. CDR3 DNA sequence: TGTGCCAGCAGCGAGAGCGGGGGGGACTGGGTAGAGACCCAGTACTTC.

The V gene is TRBV2, the J gene TRBJ1-6; D possibly corresponds to TRBD1 (5 bases). Germline V gene data show CDR1 as SNHLY and CDR2 as FYNNEI. Trimming shortened V by 0 bases and J by 9 bases, and 21 bases separated the two germline ends. The CDR3 is made up of 18 amino acids. CDR3: CASSEARSGLGISSPLHF. In DNA, the CDR3 is TGTGCCAGCAGTGAAGCGCGGTCAGGGTTGGGCATCAGTTCACCCCTCCACTTT.

The chain links TRBV7-2 to TRBJ1-2; D is perhaps TRBD1 (5 bases). Trimming took off 5 bases at V and 7 bases at J, with 20 bases between the two ends. The CDR3 extends over 15 amino acids. CDR1 SGHTA and CDR2 FQGNSA come from the germline V gene. CDR3 sequence reads: CASSLSPGGESGYTF. CDR3 bases: TGTGCCAGCAGCCTAAGCCCGGGGGGAGAAAGTGGCTACACCTTC.

The V call is TRBV12-3 or TRBV12-4, the J call TRBJ1-1; D gene unclear. Trimming left V 6 bases short and J 11 bases short, with 13 bases between. This CDR3 has 11 amino acids. The CDR3 sequence: CASSLGLIAFF. In DNA, the CDR3 is TGTGCCAGCAGCTTGGGCCTTATTGCTTTCTTT.

The DNA of the CDR3 is TGCGCCAGCAGCAAGGGGGGGCCTGACAGGAGACTATTGCCCGTTTATGGCTACACCTTC. As protein: CASSKGGPDRRLLPVYGYTF. The chain carries TRBV4-1 and TRBJ1-2; TRBD1 might be the D (6 bases). The germline gives CDR1 MGHRA, CDR2 YSYEKL. The CDR3 contains 20 residues. V was shortened by 5 bases and J by 5 bases, with 33 bases between the two germline ends.

This chain links TRBV2 with TRBJ1-5, with D perhaps matching TRBD1 (6 bases). V shed 1 base and J shed 7 bases, with 14 bases lying between them. Germline V gives CDR1 SNHLY, CDR2 FYNNEI. The CDR3 runs 15 residues. CDR3 loop: CASSEGGGAGQPQHF. Written as DNA, the CDR3 is TGTGCCAGCAGTGAAGGAGGGGGGGCCGGGCAGCCCCAGCATTTT.

The rearrangement joins TRBV10-3 to TRBJ1-1, with a possible D match to TRBD1 (6 bases). The CDR3 is 14 residues long. V was trimmed by 5 bases and J by 0 bases, leaving 10 bases between them. Germline V lookup: CDR1 ENHRY, CDR2 SYGVKD. The CDR3, as DNA: TGTGCCATCAGTCCCGGACAGATGAACACTGAAGCTTTCTTT. Amino acids: CAISPGQMNTEAFF.

The J gene is TRBJ1-1, the V gene TRBV5-1, with TRBD1 matching 7 bases. From germline, CDR1 is SGHRS and CDR2 YFSETQ. The J segment lost 3 bases and the V segment lost 0 bases, leaving 5 bases of the junction unmatched. The CDR3 is 15 amino acids. CDR3 sequence reads: CASSLGQGSYTEAFF. DNA of the CDR3: TGCGCCAGCAGCTTGGGACAGGGTTCGTACACTGAAGCTTTCTTT.

J is TRBJ2-6 and V is TRBV3-1 (or the pseudogene TRBV3-2); D call uncertain. The CDR3 is made up of 13 amino acids. Germline values: CDR1 LGHDT, CDR2 YNNKEL (reference sequence). V lost 7 bases to trimming and J lost 1 base, with 5 bases between them. The CDR3 region has the DNA TGTGCCAGCACCGTTTCTGGGGCCAACGTCCTGACTTTC. This gives the protein CASTVSGANVLTF.

This clone was seen more than once but under ten times. CDR3 nucleotides: TGCGCCAGCAGCTTGTTCTCCGACAAGAACACTGAAGCTTTCTTT. Translation: CASSLFSDKNTEAFF. J is TRBJ1-1 and V is TRBV5-1, with no clear D. The length of the CDR3 is 15 residues. Trimming removed 1 base from V and 1 base from J, with 11 bases in between. Germline V lookup: CDR1 SGHRS, CDR2 YFSETQ.

The CDR3 region has the DNA TGTGCCAGCGGCCGGGACAGGGGCACAGATACGCAGTATTTT. This sequence encodes CASGRDRGTDTQYF. The chain is built from TRBV2 and TRBJ2-3; 9 positions match TRBD1. The CDR3 loop spans 14 amino acids. The V segment lost 8 bases and the J segment 1 base; nucleotides outside the gene matches: 4. CDR1 is SNHLY and CDR2 is FYNNEI in the germline V gene.

DNA for the CDR3: TGTGCCAGCAGTGGGACAGGGGTTTTAGGCTACACCTTC. Translated, it gives CASSGTGVLGYTF. The chain recombines TRBV27 with TRBJ1-2; 10 nucleotides line up with TRBD1. This CDR3 is 13 amino acids long. Germline CDR1 is MNHEY and CDR2 is SMNVEV (reference sequence). Trimming took 5 bases from V and 8 from J; bases not matched to a gene: 5.

The gene calls are TRBV7-3 and TRBJ2-1; 10 bases match TRBD2. This CDR3 has 16 amino acids. Germline trimming cut 4 bases from V and 8 bases from J; bases unmatched to any gene: 11. Germline loops: CDR1 SGHTA, CDR2 FQGTGA. The CDR3 nucleotides are TGTGCCAGCAGCTCACACAGGACTAGCGGAGAGTATGAGCAGTTCTTC. Protein: CASSSHRTSGEYEQFF. Drawing the rest from reference TRBV7-3 and TRBJ2-1, the complete variable domain is GAGVSQTPSNKVTEKGKYVELRCDPISGHTALYWYRQSLGQGPEFLIYFQGTGAADDSGLPNDRFFAVRPEGSVSTLKIQRTERGDSAVYLCASSSHRTSGEYEQFFGPGTRLTVL.

Concerning this clone itself: The sample holds other DNA sequences that translate to the same CDR3. The chain carries TRBV9 and TRBJ1-6; no clear D gene. V was clipped by 4 bases and J by 1 base, with 9 bases between them. The CDR3 length is 15 residues. Germline V lookup: CDR1 SGDLS, CDR2 YYNGEE. For the CDR3, the DNA is TGTGCCAGCAGCCCCCCGGGTTCCTATAATTCACCCCTCCACTTT. This encodes CASSPPGSYNSPLHF.

The chain joins TRBV5-4 to TRBJ2-5; TRBD2 matches at 10 bases. The V gene's germline CDR1 is SGHNT and CDR2 YYREEE (reference sequence). V shed 5 bases, J shed 4 bases, and the junction held 8 bases outside the gene matches. CDR3 length: 15 residues. The chain's CDR3 is CASSSRLAGGETQYF. As DNA, the CDR3 is TGTGCCAGCAGTTCTCGTTTAGCGGGAGGAGAGACCCAGTACTTC.

The chain links TRBV6-5 to TRBJ1-3, with D possibly matching TRBD1 (6 bases). Germline V gives CDR1 MNHEY, CDR2 SVGAGI. V gave up 6 bases and J gave up 0 bases, with 9 bases separating them. The CDR3 loop spans 14 amino acids. The CDR3 spells CASRSRGSGNTIYF. In nucleotides, the CDR3 is TGTGCCAGCAGATCCAGGGGCTCTGGAAACACCATATATTTT.

This clone was seen a single time. For the CDR3, the DNA is TGTGCCAGCTCCCTACTTAGCAATCAGCCCCAGCATTTT. This sequence encodes CASSLLSNQPQHF. The gene calls are TRBV18 and TRBJ1-5; no definite D call. Germline V lookup: CDR1 KGHSH, CDR2 LQKENI. CDR3 length: 13 amino acids. Trimming took 6 bases from V and 0 from J, leaving 6 bases between them.

The sample holds one count of this clone. The gene calls are TRBV6-5 and TRBJ2-7; 10 bases align to TRBD1. Germline V CDR1 and CDR2: MNHEY, SVGAGI. J was trimmed by 6 bases and V by 7 bases; bases with no gene match: 9. The CDR3 is 14 residues long. The CDR3: CASTTGTGVGEQYF. Here the CDR3 DNA reads TGTGCCAGCACCACCGGGACAGGGGTCGGCGAGCAGTACTTC.

This rearrangement joins TRBV12-3 or TRBV12-4 to TRBJ2-2; D ambiguous. CDR3 length: 13 amino acids. V lost 5 bases and J lost 1, with 5 bases in between. This chain's CDR3 is CASSVQNTGELFF. The CDR3 DNA reads TGTGCCAGCAGTGTACAGAACACCGGGGAGCTGTTTTTT.

This chain connects TRBV5-4 to TRBJ1-1, with D perhaps matching TRBD1 (5 bases). In germline, CDR1 is SGHNT, CDR2 YYREEE (reference sequence). This CDR3 region has 14 residues. The V and J ends lost 1 base and 4 bases respectively, with 11 bases between them. The CDR3 DNA sequence: TGTGCCAGCAGCTTGCTCCTTCAGGGCACTGAAGCTTTCTTT. Protein: CASSLLLQGTEAFF.